This T cell receptor beta chain was identified in a study of CD8 T cells in Susac syndrome. CDR3 size: 13 residues. V shed 8 bases and J shed 2 bases, with 9 bases lying between them. Germline loops: CDR1 SNHLY, CDR2 FYNNEI. When the RNA was reverse transcribed, random hexamers were used with an input of 0.5 to 1 ug. A multiplex approach, immunoSEQ multiplex PCR, amplified TCR beta CDR3 across 54 Vbeta and 13 Jbeta. TCRdb reprocessed the immunoSEQ multiplex PCR reads with MiXCR, giving one entry per CDR3 protein. The data show about 300,000 distinct CDR3 sequences, under 95% seen once. This clonotype originated in a human donor with multiple sclerosis. This chain joins TRBV2 and TRBJ2-2, with unresolved D. Sequencing was performed on CD4+ T cells from PBMCs. In nucleotides, the CDR3 is TGTGCCAGCCAGCGAAGAAACACCGGGGAGCTGTTTTTT. It yields the protein CASQRRNTGELFF.